Many counts were recorded for the clone carrying this TCR beta chain. Its specificity is not known. TCRdb passed the reads through MiXCR, listing each CDR3 protein once. The sample has roughly 49,000 distinct CDR3 sequences; more than 20% are singletons. This sample was taken from a study of T cell repertoires in cytomegalovirus infection. Study observations and caveats: HLA-C-restricted, CMV-specific TCR beta clonotypes were dominant ex vivo.

The CDR3 is made up of 15 amino acids. V dropped 6 bases and J dropped 5; count of bases not matched to a gene: 8. Germline values: CDR1 WNHNN, CDR2 SYGVQD (reference sequence). The sequence was collected from a human donor in good health (CMV status not recorded). Some clones in this sample may be carry-over from other donors' samples. Sequencing was performed on PBMCs, sequenced either directly or after in vitro stimulation (not recorded which). The chain carries TRBV10-1 and TRBJ2-2; 8 nucleotides line up with TRBD1. This chain's CDR3 is CASSAGQGGTGELFF. CDR3 sequence (DNA): TGCGCCAGCAGCGCAGGACAGGGTGGGACCGGGGAGCTGTTTTTT.